This TCR beta chain was documented in a study of cytomegalovirus exposure and HLA in healthy donors. Study-wide background: Among the 300 to 500 genotyped donors, around 81% were placed in the Caucasian-associated ancestry cluster.

Trimming removed 6 bases from V and 1 base from J, with 9 bases in between. The germline gives CDR1 MNHNS, CDR2 SASEGT. This CDR3 is 13 amino acids long. The PCR used 60 Vbeta and 13 Jbeta primers. Clones were read by immunoSEQ multiplex PCR, and TCRdb kept only the in-frame ones, dropping some. The sample holds about 150,000 clones, approximately 80% seen once. The receptor's source is a male donor in good health and CMV-seropositive. The sequenced material came from PBMCs. This chain uses TRBV6-1 with TRBJ1-2; D is possibly TRBD1 (5 bases). CDR3 nucleotide sequence: TGTGCCAGCAGGACAGATCTTAACTATGGCTACACCTTC. This codes for CASRTDLNYGYTF.